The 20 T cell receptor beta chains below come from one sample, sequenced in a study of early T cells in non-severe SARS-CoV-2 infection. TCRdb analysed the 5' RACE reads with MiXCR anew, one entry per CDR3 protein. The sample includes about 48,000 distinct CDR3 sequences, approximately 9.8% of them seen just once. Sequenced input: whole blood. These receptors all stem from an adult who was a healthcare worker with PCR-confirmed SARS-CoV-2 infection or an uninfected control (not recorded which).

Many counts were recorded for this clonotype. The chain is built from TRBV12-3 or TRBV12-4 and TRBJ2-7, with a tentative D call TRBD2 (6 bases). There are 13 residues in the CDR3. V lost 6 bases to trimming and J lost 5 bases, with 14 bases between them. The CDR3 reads CASSPGTSHEQYF. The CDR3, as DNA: TGTGCCAGCAGCCCAGGCACTAGCCACGAGCAGTACTTC.

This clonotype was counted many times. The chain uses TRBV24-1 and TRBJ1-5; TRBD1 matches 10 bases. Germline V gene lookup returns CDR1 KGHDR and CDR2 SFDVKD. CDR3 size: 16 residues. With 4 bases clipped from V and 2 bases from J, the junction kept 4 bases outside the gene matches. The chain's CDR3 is CATSDRQGAGNQPQHF. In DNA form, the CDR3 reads TGTGCCACCAGTGACCGACAGGGGGCAGGCAATCAGCCCCAGCATTTT.

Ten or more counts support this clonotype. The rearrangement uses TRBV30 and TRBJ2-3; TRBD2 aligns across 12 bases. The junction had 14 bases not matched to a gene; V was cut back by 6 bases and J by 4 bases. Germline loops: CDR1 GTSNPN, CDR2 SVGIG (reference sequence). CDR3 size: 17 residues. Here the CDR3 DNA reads TGTGCCTGTCAGCTAGCGGGAGGGCCAACGTCCCCAGATACGCAGTATTTT. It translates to CACQLAGGPTSPDTQYF.

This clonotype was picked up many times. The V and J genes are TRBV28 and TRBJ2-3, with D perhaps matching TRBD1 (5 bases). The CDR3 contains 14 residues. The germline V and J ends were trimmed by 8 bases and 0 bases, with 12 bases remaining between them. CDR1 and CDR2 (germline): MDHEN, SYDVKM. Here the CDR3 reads CASGDPGSTDTQYF. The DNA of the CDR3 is TGTGCCAGCGGAGACCCAGGGAGCACAGATACGCAGTATTTT.

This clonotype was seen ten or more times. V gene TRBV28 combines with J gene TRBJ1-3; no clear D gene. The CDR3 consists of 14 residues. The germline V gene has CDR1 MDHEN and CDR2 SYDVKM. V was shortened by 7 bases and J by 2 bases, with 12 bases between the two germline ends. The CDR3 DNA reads TGTGCCAGCATCCCCGGTGGACCTGGAAACACCATATATTTT. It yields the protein CASIPGGPGNTIYF. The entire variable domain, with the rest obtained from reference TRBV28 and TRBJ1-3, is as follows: DVKVTQSSRYLVKRTGEKVFLECVQDMDHENMFWYRQDPGLGLRLIYFSYDVKMKEKGDIPEGYSVSREKKERFSLILESASTNQTSMYLCASIPGGPGNTIYFGEGSWLTVV.

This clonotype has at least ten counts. DNA of the CDR3: TGCGCCAGCAGCCAAGAGGGCAGCGGGAGTAGAGACATTCAGTACTTC. Protein product: CASSQEGSGSRDIQYF. The V gene is TRBV4-1, the J gene TRBJ2-4; 8 nucleotides agree with TRBD2. J gave up 8 bases and V 0 bases, and 9 bases lay outside the gene matches. CDR3 size: 16 residues. Germline-derived CDR1 and CDR2 are MGHRA and YSYEKL.

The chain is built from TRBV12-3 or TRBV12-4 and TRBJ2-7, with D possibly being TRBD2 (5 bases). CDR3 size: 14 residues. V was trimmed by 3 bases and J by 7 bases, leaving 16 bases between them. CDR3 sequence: CASSFNGRRGEQYF. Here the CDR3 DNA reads TGTGCCAGCAGTTTTAACGGCCGTCGCGGGGAGCAGTACTTC.

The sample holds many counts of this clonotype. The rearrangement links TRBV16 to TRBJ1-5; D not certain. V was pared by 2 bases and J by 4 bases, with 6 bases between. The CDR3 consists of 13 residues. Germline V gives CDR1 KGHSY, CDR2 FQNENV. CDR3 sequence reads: CASSQQENQPQHF. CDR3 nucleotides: TGTGCCAGCAGCCAACAGGAAAATCAGCCCCAGCATTTT.

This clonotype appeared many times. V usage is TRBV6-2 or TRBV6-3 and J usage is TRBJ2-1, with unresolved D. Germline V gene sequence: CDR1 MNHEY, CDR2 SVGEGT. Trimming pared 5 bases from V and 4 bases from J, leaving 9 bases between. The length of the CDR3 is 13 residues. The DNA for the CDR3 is TGTGCCAGCAGTGTTGGGTCTTACAATGAGCAGTTCTTC. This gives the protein CASSVGSYNEQFF.

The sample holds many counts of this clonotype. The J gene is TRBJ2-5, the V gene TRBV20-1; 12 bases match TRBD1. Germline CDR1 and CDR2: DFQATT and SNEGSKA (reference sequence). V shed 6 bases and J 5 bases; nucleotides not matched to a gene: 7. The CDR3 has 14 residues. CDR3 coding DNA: TGCAGTGCAAGGGACAGGGGGCAGCTTGAGACCCAGTACTTC. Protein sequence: CSARDRGQLETQYF.

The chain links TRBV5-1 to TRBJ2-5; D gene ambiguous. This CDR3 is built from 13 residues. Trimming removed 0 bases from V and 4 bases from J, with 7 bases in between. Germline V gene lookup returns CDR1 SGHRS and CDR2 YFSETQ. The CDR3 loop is CASSLDDRETQYF. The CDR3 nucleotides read TGCGCCAGCAGCTTGGATGATCGAGAGACCCAGTACTTC.

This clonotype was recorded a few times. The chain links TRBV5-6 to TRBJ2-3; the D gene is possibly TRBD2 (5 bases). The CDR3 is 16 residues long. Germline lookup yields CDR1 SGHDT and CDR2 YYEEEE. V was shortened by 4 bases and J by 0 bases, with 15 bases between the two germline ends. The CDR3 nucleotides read TGTGCCAGCAGCCTGGTCTTAGCGAATAGCACAGATACGCAGTATTTT. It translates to CASSLVLANSTDTQYF.

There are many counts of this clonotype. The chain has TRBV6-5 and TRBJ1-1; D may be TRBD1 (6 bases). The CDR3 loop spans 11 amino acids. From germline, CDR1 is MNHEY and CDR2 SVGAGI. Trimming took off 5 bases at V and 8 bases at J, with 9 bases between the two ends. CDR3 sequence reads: CASSHGTEAFF. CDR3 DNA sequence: TGTGCCAGCAGTCATGGGACAGAAGCTTTCTTT.

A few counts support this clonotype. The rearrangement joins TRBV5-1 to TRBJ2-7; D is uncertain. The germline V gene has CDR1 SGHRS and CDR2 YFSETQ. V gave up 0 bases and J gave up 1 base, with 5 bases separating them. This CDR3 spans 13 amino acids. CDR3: CASSLDASYEQYF. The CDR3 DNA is TGCGCCAGCAGCTTGGACGCTTCCTACGAGCAGTACTTC.

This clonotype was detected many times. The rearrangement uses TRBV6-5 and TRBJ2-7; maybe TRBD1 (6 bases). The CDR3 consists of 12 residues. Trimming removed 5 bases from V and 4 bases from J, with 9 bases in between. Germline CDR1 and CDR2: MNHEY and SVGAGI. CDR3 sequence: CASSITGYEQYF. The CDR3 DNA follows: TGTGCCAGCAGTATCACAGGGTACGAGCAGTACTTC.

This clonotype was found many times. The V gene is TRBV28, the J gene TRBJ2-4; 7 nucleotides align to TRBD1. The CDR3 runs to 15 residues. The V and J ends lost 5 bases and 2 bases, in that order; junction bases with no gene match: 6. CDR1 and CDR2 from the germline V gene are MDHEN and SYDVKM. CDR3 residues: CASSLDRASKNIQYF. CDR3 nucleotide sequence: TGTGCCAGCAGTCTCGACAGGGCCTCCAAAAACATTCAGTACTTC.

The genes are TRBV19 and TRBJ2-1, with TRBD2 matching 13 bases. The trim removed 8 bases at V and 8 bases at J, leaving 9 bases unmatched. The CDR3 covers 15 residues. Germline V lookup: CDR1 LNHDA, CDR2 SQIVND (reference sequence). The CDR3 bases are TGTGCCAGTTACTCCGGGACTAGCGGGAAGTATGAGCAGTTCTTC. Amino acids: CASYSGTSGKYEQFF.

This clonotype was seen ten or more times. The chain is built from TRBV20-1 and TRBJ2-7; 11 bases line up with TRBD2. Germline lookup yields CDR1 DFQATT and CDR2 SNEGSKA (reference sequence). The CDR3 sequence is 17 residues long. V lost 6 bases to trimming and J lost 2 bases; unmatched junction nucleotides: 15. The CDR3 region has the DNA TGCAGTGCGACCGGGACTAGCGGACCCCAGAAGGCCTACGAGCAGTACTTC. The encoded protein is CSATGTSGPQKAYEQYF.

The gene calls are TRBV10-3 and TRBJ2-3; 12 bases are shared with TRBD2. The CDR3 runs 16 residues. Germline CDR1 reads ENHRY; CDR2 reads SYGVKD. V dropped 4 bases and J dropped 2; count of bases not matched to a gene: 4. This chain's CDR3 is CAISGTSGVVTDTQYF. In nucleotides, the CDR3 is TGTGCCATCAGTGGGACTAGCGGGGTAGTCACAGATACGCAGTATTTT.

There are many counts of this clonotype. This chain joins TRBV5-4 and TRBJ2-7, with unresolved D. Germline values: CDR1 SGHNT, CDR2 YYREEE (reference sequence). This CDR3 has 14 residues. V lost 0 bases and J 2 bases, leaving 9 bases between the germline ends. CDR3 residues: CASSLGVLPYEQYF. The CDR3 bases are TGTGCCAGCAGCTTGGGGGTATTGCCCTACGAGCAGTACTTC.